A single sample gave rise to the 21 T cell receptor beta chains below, sequenced in a study of OX40 agonist ivuxolimab in advanced cancers. The table came from immunoSEQ multiplex PCR; TCRdb's copy has only in-frame clones and leaves some out. The sample records tens of thousands of clones, around 86% being singletons. The sample consisted of CD4+ or CD8+ T cells sorted from blood, taken in a trial of the OX40 agonist ivuxolimab. The receptors here all came from an adult with an advanced solid tumor such as melanoma, head and neck, liver or kidney cancer.

V is TRBV4-2 and J is TRBJ2-3; TRBD2 matches at 14 bases. Germline CDR1 and CDR2: LGHNA and YNFKEQ. Trimming removed 2 bases from V and 14 bases from J; junction bases left unmatched: 15. This CDR3 has 17 residues. The chain's CDR3 is CASSQPGLAGGLPSAYF. CDR3 bases: TGTGCCAGCAGCCAACCAGGACTAGCGGGGGGACTCCCCAGTGCGTATTTT.

The CDR3 sequence: CASDRGGSKDTQYF. CDR3 bases: TGTGCCAGCGATCGGGGGGGATCAAAAGATACGCAGTATTTT. This chain connects TRBV7-9 to TRBJ2-3; the match to TRBD2 covers 8 bases. The germline V gene encodes CDR1 SEHNR and CDR2 FQNEAQ (reference sequence). Germline trimming cut 8 bases from V and 5 bases from J; bases unmatched to any gene: 9. The CDR3 runs to 14 residues.

This chain joins TRBV4-2 and TRBJ2-1, with 15 nucleotides matching TRBD2. Germline assignment: CDR1 LGHNA and CDR2 YNFKEQ. Trimming took 0 bases from V and 10 from J; bases not matched to a gene: 4. The CDR3 runs to 16 residues. In DNA, the CDR3 is TGTGCCAGCAGCCAAGAAGACGGGACTAGCGGGGGGGAGCAGTTCTTC. Translated, it gives CASSQEDGTSGGEQFF.

In its sample, this clone was seen a few times. The rearrangement uses TRBV7-2 and TRBJ2-7; weak D call: TRBD1 (5 bases). The germline V gene has CDR1 SGHTA and CDR2 FQGNSA. The CDR3 length is 13 residues. The V gene lost 1 base and the J gene lost 5 bases, with 9 bases spanning the gap. CDR3: CASSLGRVDEQYF. Written as DNA, the CDR3 is TGTGCCAGCAGCTTAGGCAGGGTTGACGAGCAGTACTTC.

This sequence joins TRBV5-1 and TRBJ2-1, with TRBD1 matching over 8 bases. This CDR3 is 14 amino acids long. The germline V gene has CDR1 SGHRS and CDR2 YFSETQ. V lost 4 bases, J lost 7 bases, and 7 bases stayed unmatched. The chain's CDR3 is CASSQSGGENEQFF. DNA for the CDR3: TGCGCCAGCAGCCAGTCAGGGGGCGAGAATGAGCAGTTCTTC.

A single count supports this clone. V and J are TRBV9 and TRBJ2-7, with 11 bases lining up with TRBD1. The V gene's germline CDR1 is SGDLS and CDR2 YYNGEE. The CDR3 sequence is 15 residues long. Trimming took 4 bases from V and 3 from J; bases not matched to a gene: 6. In DNA, the CDR3 is TGTGCCAGCAGCTTAAGGGGACAGGGGGGCTACGAGCAGTACTTC. This sequence encodes CASSLRGQGGYEQYF.

This clone was seen only a few times. The CDR3 bases are TGTGCCATCAGTTCCGGGACATCGAACACTGAAGCTTTCTTT. It translates to CAISSGTSNTEAFF. The chain links TRBV10-3 to TRBJ1-1; D is possibly TRBD1 (6 bases). Germline V gene data show CDR1 as ENHRY and CDR2 as SYGVKD. With 5 bases removed from V and 1 base from J, the gap between germline ends came to 11 bases. There are 14 residues in the CDR3.

There are a few counts of this clone. The V gene is TRBV6-6, the J gene TRBJ1-1; D unresolved. Trimming took 8 bases from V and 2 from J, leaving 9 bases between them. Germline V lookup: CDR1 MNHNY, CDR2 SVGAGI (reference sequence). CDR3 length: 12 amino acids. Here the CDR3 reads CASQTVNTEAFF. The DNA for the CDR3 is TGTGCCAGCCAGACGGTTAACACTGAAGCTTTCTTT.

The gene calls are TRBV7-8 and TRBJ1-2; no reliable D call. The ends were cut back, 5 bases at V and 6 bases at J, with 19 bases in the middle. CDR3 length equals 15 residues. Germline loops: CDR1 SGHVS, CDR2 FQNEAQ. CDR3 nucleotides: TGTGCCAGCAGCCTCCCGGGAGTGCGGAACGATGGCTACACCTTC. This sequence encodes CASSLPGVRNDGYTF.

The gene calls are TRBV19 and TRBJ2-6; TRBD1 aligns across 9 bases. This CDR3 spans 20 amino acids. The junction had 18 bases not matched to a gene; V was cut back by 7 bases and J by 2 bases. The germline V gene has CDR1 LNHDA and CDR2 SQIVND (reference sequence). CDR3 DNA: TGTGCCAGTATGACCCTGACCCCGGGACAGGGAACCGCTGGGGCCAACGTCCTGACTTTC. It translates to CASMTLTPGQGTAGANVLTF. Based on the CDR3 plus reference TRBV19 and TRBJ2-6, the full variable domain is DGGITQSPKYLFRKEGQNVTLSCEQNLNHDAMYWYRQDPGQGLRLIYYSQIVNDFQKGDIAEGYSVSREKKESFPLTVTSAQKNPTAFYLCASMTLTPGQGTAGANVLTFGAGSRLTVL.

In this sample, this clone turned up a few times. The rearrangement joins TRBV30 to TRBJ1-2; the D gene is possibly TRBD1 (5 bases). The V end lost 2 bases, the J end lost 8 bases, and 18 bases lay between the germline ends. Per the germline V gene, CDR1 is GTSNPN and CDR2 is SVGIG (reference sequence). This CDR3 comprises 14 residues. CDR3: CAWSRAGTAGGYTF. The CDR3 DNA follows: TGTGCCTGGAGTCGGGCCGGGACGGCTGGCGGCTACACCTTC.

V usage is TRBV18 and J usage is TRBJ1-2, with D possibly being TRBD1 (5 bases). The CDR3 has 12 residues. With 5 bases removed from V and 2 bases from J, the gap between germline ends came to 6 bases. Germline CDR1 and CDR2: KGHSH and LQKENI. CDR3 sequence (DNA): TGTGCCAGCTCAGACAGCAACTATGGCTACACCTTC. This codes for CASSDSNYGYTF.

This chain uses TRBV15 with TRBJ1-5; unclear D gene. The CDR3 loop spans 15 amino acids. CDR1 and CDR2 from the germline V gene are LNHNV and YYDKDF (reference sequence). The V end lost 9 bases, the J end lost 10 bases, and 25 bases lay between the germline ends. The CDR3 is CATGSESQNRHPQHF. In nucleotides, the CDR3 is TGTGCCACAGGCAGCGAATCTCAGAACCGACATCCCCAGCATTTT.

This chain uses TRBV5-4 with TRBJ1-4; TRBD1 matches 9 bases. With V trimmed by 5 bases and J by 8 bases, 7 bases remained unmatched. Looked up from germline, CDR1 is SGHNT and CDR2 is YYREEE (reference sequence). This CDR3 comprises 14 residues. The CDR3 spells CASRRDRGDEKLFF. The CDR3 DNA reads TGTGCCAGCAGACGAGACAGGGGGGACGAAAAACTGTTTTTT. The variable domain in full, completed from reference TRBV5-4 and TRBJ1-4, reads ETGVTQSPTHLIKTRGQQVTLRCSSQSGHNTVSWYQQALGQGPQFIFQYYREEENGRGNFPPRFSGLQFPNYSSELNVNALELDDSALYLCASRRDRGDEKLFFGSGTQLSVL.

This clone was seen only once. The chain recombines TRBV4-3 with TRBJ2-6; a weak D match, TRBD2 (7 bases). Germline V CDR1 and CDR2: LGHNA, YSLEER. CDR3 size: 17 residues. V was pared by 4 bases and J by 0 bases, with 13 bases between. CDR3 region: CASSPSGGLSGANVLTF. The CDR3 DNA reads as TGCGCCAGCAGCCCGTCCGGGGGGCTCTCTGGGGCCAACGTCCTGACTTTC.

The chain joins TRBV4-3 to TRBJ1-6; 8 bases agree with TRBD1. Per germline, CDR1 LGHNA and CDR2 YSLEER. J was trimmed by 6 bases and V by 4 bases; bases with no gene match: 11. There are 17 residues in the CDR3. The CDR3 reads CASSLASRTGFNSPLHF. The CDR3 region has the DNA TGCGCCAGCAGCCTCGCGTCAAGGACAGGGTTTAATTCACCCCTCCACTTT.

V gene TRBV5-1 combines with J gene TRBJ2-3; D is perhaps TRBD1 (6 bases). CDR3 length equals 16 residues. The germline V and J ends were trimmed by 4 bases and 1 base, with 16 bases remaining between them. Germline CDR1 reads SGHRS; CDR2 reads YFSETQ. For the CDR3, the DNA is TGCGCCAGCAGCGCTACAGGGATGGGGGGCACAGATACGCAGTATTTT. Protein: CASSATGMGGTDTQYF.

Only a few counts were recorded for this clone. The chain recombines TRBV25-1 with TRBJ1-4; weak D call: TRBD1 (5 bases). Between the trimmed V and J ends, which lost 3 bases and 7 bases, there was a span of 15 bases. The CDR3 sequence is 15 residues long. Germline-derived CDR1 and CDR2 are MGHDK and SYGVNS. CDR3 nucleotides: TGTGCCAGCAGTGATTTTCAGGGTGGTTTTGAAAAACTGTTTTTT. Translating gives CASSDFQGGFEKLFF.

This rearrangement joins TRBV5-4 to TRBJ2-1, with 16 bases that match TRBD2. The V and J ends lost 4 bases and 0 bases, in that order; junction bases with no gene match: 7. CDR3 length: 19 residues. Germline values: CDR1 SGHNT, CDR2 YYREEE (reference sequence). CDR3 bases: TGTGCCAGCAGCCCCGGGACTAGCGGGGGGGCTGGCTCCTACAATGAGCAGTTCTTC. This translates into CASSPGTSGGAGSYNEQFF.

This chain joins TRBV6-5 and TRBJ1-1; maybe TRBD1 (5 bases). V was shortened by 4 bases and J by 7 bases, with 19 bases between the two germline ends. Per the germline V gene, CDR1 is MNHEY and CDR2 is SVGAGI. CDR3 length equals 15 residues. This CDR3 reads CASSSLTTGTGEAFF. The CDR3, as DNA: TGTGCCAGCAGTTCTTTGACGACGGGGACCGGTGAAGCTTTCTTT.

This chain links TRBV5-8 with TRBJ1-6, with D unresolved. Germline V gives CDR1 SGHTS, CDR2 YDEGEE. The CDR3 loop spans 13 amino acids. The V gene lost 0 bases and the J gene lost 9 bases, with 7 bases spanning the gap. The CDR3 nucleotides read TGTGCCAGCAGCTTGGCCCTGAGTTCACCCCTCCACTTT. Amino acid sequence: CASSLALSSPLHF.